This entry concerns a single TCR beta chain. V dropped 2 bases and J dropped 3; count of bases not matched to a gene: 6. Germline CDR1 reads SGHRS; CDR2 reads YFSETQ. The CDR3 contains 15 residues. In the original workflow: Amplification of reference gene primers provided the estimated nucleated cell counts. The data were produced by immunoSEQ multiplex PCR, yet TCRdb's version contains in-frame clones alone and is incomplete. V, J and clone size are taken as reported in that table, and D and trimming were inferred from the DNA itself. The sample lists a few hundred thousand clones, 90% seen once, with under 2.5% in the top ten. Seattle participants joined during active infection and were tracked over time. The sample comes from a study of blood T cell repertoires in COVID-19. Turning to the study itself: The United States, Italy and Spain were the sources of the acute and convalescent COVID-19 samples. PBMCs, B-cell-depleted T cells, or T cells were the source of the cDNA or gDNA that made up the material.

This receptor was identified in a woman between 55 and 75 years old with COVID-19, enrolled during active disease. The chain is built from TRBV5-1 and TRBJ2-7; 9 positions agree with TRBD1. Sample: peripheral blood. The CDR3 region has the DNA TGCGCCAGCAGCTTCCTACCGACAGGGGGCTACGAGCAGTACTTC. Protein: CASSFLPTGGYEQYF.